Listed below are T cell receptor beta chains from one sample, sequenced in a study of response to subunit inactivated influenza vaccine. TCRdb reanalysed the RT-PCR reads using MiXCR and keeps one entry per CDR3 protein. This repertoire shows more than 450,000 distinct CDR3 sequences, approximately 11% found once; its top ten account for around 10%. In addition, the sample was reused for a study of T cells expressing NK-cell markers.

This material consisted of PBMCs from blood, taken on the day of vaccination. The receptors here all came from a man between 45 and 60 years old who received an inactivated influenza vaccine. The CDR3 runs from the conserved cysteine through the conserved F or W. The order of the fields is V gene, D gene, clone size, J gene, CDR3 DNA, CDR3 protein. A D gene is named only where the DNA matches it firmly. Some rows mark clone size as missing; the rest say once, few, many or name a class of expanded clone.

v_call: TRBV4-2
d_call: TRBD2
clone_size: few
j_call: TRBJ2-1
cdr3_nt: TGTGCCAGCAGCCAAGACGATTTCAGGACTAGCGGGGGAATTAGGAATGAGCAGTTCTTC
cdr3_aa: CASSQDDFRTSGGIRNEQFF

v_call: TRBV4-3
d_call: TRBD1
clone_size: -
j_call: TRBJ2-1
cdr3_nt: TGCGCCAGCAGCCCAATTTCCGGCAGGGGGCTTAAATTT
cdr3_aa: CASSPISGRGLKF

v_call: TRBV4-1
d_call: -
clone_size: -
j_call: TRBJ2-1
cdr3_nt: TGCGCCAGCAGCCCGACCAACAGAGGATGGAGCTCCTACAATGAGCAGTTCTTC
cdr3_aa: CASSPTNRGWSSYNEQFF

v_call: TRBV20-1
d_call: -
clone_size: few
j_call: TRBJ2-3
cdr3_nt: TGCAGTGCCAAGACACGGACTCTCACAGATACGCAGTATTTT
cdr3_aa: CSAKTRTLTDTQYF

v_call: TRBV7-3
d_call: TRBD2
clone_size: -
j_call: TRBJ2-1
cdr3_nt: TGTGCCAGCAGCCCGCAGACTAGCGGGTTCGGCCCCCAGTTCTTC
cdr3_aa: CASSPQTSGFGPQFF

v_call: TRBV7-7
d_call: TRBD2
clone_size: many
j_call: TRBJ2-1
cdr3_nt: TGTGCCAGCAGCTTGGTAGCGGGAGCTACCTACAATGAGCAGTTCTTC
cdr3_aa: CASSLVAGATYNEQFF

v_call: TRBV11-2
d_call: TRBD2
clone_size: -
j_call: TRBJ2-1
cdr3_nt: TGTGCCAGCAGCTTAGGCTCGGTAGCGGGCCCCTACAATGAGCAGTTCTTC
cdr3_aa: CASSLGSVAGPYNEQFF

v_call: TRBV12-3/TRBV12-4
d_call: -
clone_size: many
j_call: TRBJ2-5
cdr3_nt: TGTGCCAGCAGTTTTAGTAGCCGACCGGAGACCCAGTACTTC
cdr3_aa: CASSFSSRPETQYF

v_call: TRBV11-2
d_call: TRBD2
clone_size: -
j_call: TRBJ2-3
cdr3_nt: TGTGCCAGCAGCAGCCTGGCGGCGGGAGTGGGCACAGATACGCAGTATTTT
cdr3_aa: CASSSLAAGVGTDTQYF

v_call: TRBV10-2
d_call: TRBD2
clone_size: -
j_call: TRBJ2-7
cdr3_nt: TGCGCCAGCAGTATTAGCGGGGTCGCCTCCTACGAGCAGTACTTC
cdr3_aa: CASSISGVASYEQYF

v_call: TRBV27
d_call: -
clone_size: many
j_call: TRBJ2-1
cdr3_nt: TGTGCCAGCACGGACGCCCCATGGGGCAATGAGCAGTTCTTC
cdr3_aa: CASTDAPWGNEQFF

v_call: TRBV5-5
d_call: -
clone_size: many
j_call: TRBJ1-6
cdr3_nt: TGTGCCAGCAGCTTTTCCGGGATGAGCGACTATAATTCACCCCTCCACTTT
cdr3_aa: CASSFSGMSDYNSPLHF

v_call: TRBV7-2
d_call: -
clone_size: few
j_call: TRBJ1-1
cdr3_nt: TGTGCCAGCAGCTTAAACGGGGGACGGGCTGAAGCTTTCTTT
cdr3_aa: CASSLNGGRAEAFF

v_call: TRBV4-3
d_call: -
clone_size: many
j_call: TRBJ2-2
cdr3_nt: TGCGCCAGCAGCCAAGATCCCGGGACGACCACCGGGGAGCTGTTTTTT
cdr3_aa: CASSQDPGTTTGELFF

v_call: TRBV3-1
d_call: TRBD2
clone_size: -
j_call: TRBJ2-3
cdr3_nt: TGTGCCAGCAGCCAATTAGCGGGAGCACCCACAGATACGCAGTATTTT
cdr3_aa: CASSQLAGAPTDTQYF

v_call: TRBV6-5
d_call: TRBD1
clone_size: -
j_call: TRBJ1-1
cdr3_nt: TGTGCCAGCAGTTATTGGGACAGGGGAGACACTGAAGCTTTCTTT
cdr3_aa: CASSYWDRGDTEAFF

v_call: TRBV7-6
d_call: -
clone_size: -
j_call: TRBJ2-5
cdr3_nt: TGTGCCAGCAGACTCCAAGAGACCCAGTACTTC
cdr3_aa: CASRLQETQYF

v_call: TRBV18
d_call: -
clone_size: -
j_call: TRBJ2-7
cdr3_nt: TGTGCCAGCTCACCACCGCTAGGCCCGGGATCCTACGAGCAGTACTTC
cdr3_aa: CASSPPLGPGSYEQYF

v_call: TRBV3-1
d_call: -
clone_size: few
j_call: TRBJ2-5
cdr3_nt: TGTGCCAGCAGCACTAGCTTGGGTGTGGAGACCCAGTACTTC
cdr3_aa: CASSTSLGVETQYF

v_call: TRBV29-1
d_call: -
clone_size: few
j_call: TRBJ2-1
cdr3_nt: TGCAGCGTTCCCCCCCCGAGGCCGGAAATATACAATGAGCAGTTCTTC
cdr3_aa: CSVPPPRPEIYNEQFF

v_call: TRBV28
d_call: -
clone_size: few
j_call: TRBJ1-1
cdr3_nt: TGTGCCAGCAGTTTATACATGAACACTGAAGCTTTCTTT
cdr3_aa: CASSLYMNTEAFF

v_call: TRBV9
d_call: TRBD2
clone_size: few
j_call: TRBJ2-2
cdr3_nt: TGTGCCAGCAGTGAACATCTAGCGGGAGACCGCAACACCGGGGAGCTGTTTTTT
cdr3_aa: CASSEHLAGDRNTGELFF

v_call: TRBV4-3
d_call: TRBD1
clone_size: few
j_call: TRBJ2-6
cdr3_nt: TGCGCCAGCAGCCAAGTCCCCGCGGACAGGGCTTCCTCTGGGGCCAACGTCCTGACTTTC
cdr3_aa: CASSQVPADRASSGANVLTF

v_call: TRBV29-1
d_call: -
clone_size: -
j_call: TRBJ2-7
cdr3_nt: TGCAGCGTTGCCCGGGGATCTCCTAACGAGCAGTACTTC
cdr3_aa: CSVARGSPNEQYF

v_call: TRBV28
d_call: -
clone_size: -
j_call: TRBJ1-1
cdr3_nt: TGTGCCAGCAGTTTATTCGCGCTGGGGAACACTGAAGCTTTCTTT
cdr3_aa: CASSLFALGNTEAFF

v_call: TRBV7-9
d_call: TRBD2
clone_size: few
j_call: TRBJ2-1
cdr3_nt: TGTGCCAGCAGCTTAGAGGGTCTAGCGGAGTACAATGAGCAGTTCTTC
cdr3_aa: CASSLEGLAEYNEQFF

v_call: TRBV19
d_call: TRBD2
clone_size: many
j_call: TRBJ2-1
cdr3_nt: TGTGCCAGTATTTCATCTAGCGGGGGGGCCACTCGTCTGTTCTTC
cdr3_aa: CASISSSGGATRLFF